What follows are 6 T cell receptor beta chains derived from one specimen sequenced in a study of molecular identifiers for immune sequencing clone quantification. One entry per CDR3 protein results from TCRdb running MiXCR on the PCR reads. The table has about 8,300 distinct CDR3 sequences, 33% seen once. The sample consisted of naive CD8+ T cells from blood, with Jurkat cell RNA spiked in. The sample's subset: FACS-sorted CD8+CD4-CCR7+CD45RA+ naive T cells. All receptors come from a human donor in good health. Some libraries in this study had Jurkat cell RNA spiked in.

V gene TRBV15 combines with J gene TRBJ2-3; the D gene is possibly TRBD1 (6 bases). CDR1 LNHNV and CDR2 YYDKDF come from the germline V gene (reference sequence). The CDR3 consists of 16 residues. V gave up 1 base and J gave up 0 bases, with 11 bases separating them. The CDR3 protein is CATSRGPGESTDTQYF. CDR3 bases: TGTGCCACCAGCAGAGGTCCAGGGGAGAGCACAGATACGCAGTATTTT. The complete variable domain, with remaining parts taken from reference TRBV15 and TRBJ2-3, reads DAMVIQNPRYQVTQFGKPVTLSCSQTLNHNVMYWYQQKSSQAPKLLFHYYDKDFNNEADTPDNFQSRRPNTSFCFLDIRSPGLGDTAMYLCATSRGPGESTDTQYFGPGTRLTVL.

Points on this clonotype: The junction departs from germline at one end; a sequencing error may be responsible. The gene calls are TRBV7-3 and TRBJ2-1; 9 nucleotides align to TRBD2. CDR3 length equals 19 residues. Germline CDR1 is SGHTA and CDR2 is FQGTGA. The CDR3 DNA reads TGTGCCAGCAGCTTAGGTCTTTCTAGCGGGGCGGGGCCTCATGATGAGCAGTCCTTC. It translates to CASSLGLSSGAGPHDEQSF.

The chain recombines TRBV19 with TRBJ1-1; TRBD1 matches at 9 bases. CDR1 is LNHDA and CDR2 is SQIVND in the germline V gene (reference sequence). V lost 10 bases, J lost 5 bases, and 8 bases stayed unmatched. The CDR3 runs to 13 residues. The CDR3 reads CAIRTGEETEAFF. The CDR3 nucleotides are TGTGCCATACGGACAGGGGAGGAAACTGAAGCTTTCTTT. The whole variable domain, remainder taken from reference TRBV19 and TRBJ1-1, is DGGITQSPKYLFRKEGQNVTLSCEQNLNHDAMYWYRQDPGQGLRLIYYSQIVNDFQKGDIAEGYSVSREKKESFPLTVTSAQKNPTAFYLCAIRTGEETEAFFGQGTRLTVV.

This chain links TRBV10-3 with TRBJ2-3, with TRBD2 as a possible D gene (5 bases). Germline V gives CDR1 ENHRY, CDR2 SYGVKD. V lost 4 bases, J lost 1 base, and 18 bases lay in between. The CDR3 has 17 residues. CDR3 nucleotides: TGTGCCATCAGTGGGGGTCGGGATAGTCCGCGCACAGATACGCAGTATTTT. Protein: CAISGGRDSPRTDTQYF.

CDR3: CASSAQGPEAFF. CDR3 bases: TGTGCCAGCAGTGCACAGGGCCCTGAAGCTTTCTTT. The V gene is TRBV6-5, the J gene TRBJ1-1; D perhaps matches TRBD1 (6 bases). The CDR3 has 12 residues. The germline V gene encodes CDR1 MNHEY and CDR2 SVGAGI. Between the trimmed V and J ends, which lost 5 bases and 6 bases, there was a span of 10 bases.

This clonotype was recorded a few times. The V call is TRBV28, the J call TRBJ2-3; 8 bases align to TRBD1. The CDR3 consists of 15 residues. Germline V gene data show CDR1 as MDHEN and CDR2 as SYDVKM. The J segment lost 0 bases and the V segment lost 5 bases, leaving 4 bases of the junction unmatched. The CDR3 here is CASSADRVSTDTQYF. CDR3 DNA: TGTGCCAGCAGTGCGGACAGGGTTAGCACAGATACGCAGTATTTT.